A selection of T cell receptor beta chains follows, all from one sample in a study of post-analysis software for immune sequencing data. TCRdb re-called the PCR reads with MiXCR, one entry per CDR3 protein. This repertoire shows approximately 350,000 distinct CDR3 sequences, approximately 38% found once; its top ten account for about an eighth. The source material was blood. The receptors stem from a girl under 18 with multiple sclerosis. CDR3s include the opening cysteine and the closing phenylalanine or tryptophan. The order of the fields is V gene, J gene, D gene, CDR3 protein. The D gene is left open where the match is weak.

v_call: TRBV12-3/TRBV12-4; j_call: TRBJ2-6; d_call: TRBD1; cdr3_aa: CASSLNRGSANVLTF
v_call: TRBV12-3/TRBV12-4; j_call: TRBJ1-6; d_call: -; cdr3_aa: CANSPGFGSPLHF
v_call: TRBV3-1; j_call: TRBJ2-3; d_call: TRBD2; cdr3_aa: CASSQDFGGGTDTQYF
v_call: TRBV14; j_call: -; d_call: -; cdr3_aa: CASSRVGTPHEQYF
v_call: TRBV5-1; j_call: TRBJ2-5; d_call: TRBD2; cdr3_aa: CASSSGLAGGPTETQYF
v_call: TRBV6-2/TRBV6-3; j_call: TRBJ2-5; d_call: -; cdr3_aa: CASIGSPLQETQYF
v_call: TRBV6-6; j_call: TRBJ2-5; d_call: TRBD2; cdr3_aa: CASSSLVSGGYQETQYF
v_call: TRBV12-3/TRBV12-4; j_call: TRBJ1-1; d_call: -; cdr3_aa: CASSPRGYTEAFF
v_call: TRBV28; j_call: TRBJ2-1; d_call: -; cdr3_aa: CASSGQPAGNEQFF
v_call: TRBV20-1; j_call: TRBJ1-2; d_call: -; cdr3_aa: CSAGPGAGGYTF
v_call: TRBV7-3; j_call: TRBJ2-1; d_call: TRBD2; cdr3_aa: CASTQLAGGHNEQFF
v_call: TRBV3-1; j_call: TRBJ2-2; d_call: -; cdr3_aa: CASSQGLGGGPTNTGELFF
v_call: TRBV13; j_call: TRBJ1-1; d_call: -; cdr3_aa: CASSLRAGKWGTEAFF
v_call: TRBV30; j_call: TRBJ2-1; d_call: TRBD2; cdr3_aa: CAWSVDAGVEQFF
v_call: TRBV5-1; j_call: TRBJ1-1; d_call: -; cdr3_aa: CASSFGDITFF
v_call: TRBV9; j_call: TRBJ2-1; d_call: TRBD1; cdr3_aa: CASSVAGQVRNEQFF
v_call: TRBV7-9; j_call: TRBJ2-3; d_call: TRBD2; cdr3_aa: CASSLVLAGYTDTQYF
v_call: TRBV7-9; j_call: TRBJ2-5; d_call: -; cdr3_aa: CASGNLFGAATQYF
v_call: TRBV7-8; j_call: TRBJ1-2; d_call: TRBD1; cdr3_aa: CASSHTGVSGYTF
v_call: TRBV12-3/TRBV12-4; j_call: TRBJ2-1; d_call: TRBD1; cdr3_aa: CASRQGQGNEQFF
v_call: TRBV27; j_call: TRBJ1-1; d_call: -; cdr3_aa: CASSPLRASTMNTEAFF
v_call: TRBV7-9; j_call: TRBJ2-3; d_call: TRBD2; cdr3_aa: CATSLTSGGDTQYF
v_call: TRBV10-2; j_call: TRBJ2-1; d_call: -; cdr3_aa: CASKAGHLKNNEQFF
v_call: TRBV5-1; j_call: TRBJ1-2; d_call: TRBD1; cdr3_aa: CASSLDRTGEGDPGGYTF
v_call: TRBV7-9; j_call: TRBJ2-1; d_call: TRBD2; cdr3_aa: CASSDGGADNEQFF
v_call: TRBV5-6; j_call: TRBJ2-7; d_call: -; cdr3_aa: CASSSQDIGEQYF
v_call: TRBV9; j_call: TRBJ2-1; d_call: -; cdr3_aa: CASSAEGARYNEQFF
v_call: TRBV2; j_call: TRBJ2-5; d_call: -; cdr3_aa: CASSGGSVSETQYF
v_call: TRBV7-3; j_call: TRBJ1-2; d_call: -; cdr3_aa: CASSLGRGDRYGYTF
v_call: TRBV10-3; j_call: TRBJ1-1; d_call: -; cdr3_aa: CAVRDGNTEAFF
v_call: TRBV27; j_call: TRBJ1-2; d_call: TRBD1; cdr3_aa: CASSLSPGQGTWSNYGYTF
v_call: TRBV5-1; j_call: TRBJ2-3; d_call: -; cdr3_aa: CASSLGEMGADTQYF
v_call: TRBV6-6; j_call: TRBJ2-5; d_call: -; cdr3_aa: CPSSPQETQYF
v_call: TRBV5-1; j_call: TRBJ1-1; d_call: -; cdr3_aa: CASSLASGMNTEAFF
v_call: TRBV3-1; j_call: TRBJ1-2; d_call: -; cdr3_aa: CASSQVRDGYTF
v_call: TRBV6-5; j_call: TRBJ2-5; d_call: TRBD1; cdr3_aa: CASRASDRQETQYF
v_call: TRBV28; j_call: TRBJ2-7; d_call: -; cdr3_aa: CASSRPGSIAYEQYF
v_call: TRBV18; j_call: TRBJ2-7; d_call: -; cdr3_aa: CASSPRQYSYEQYF
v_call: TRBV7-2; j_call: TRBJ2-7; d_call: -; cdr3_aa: CASSLVSGRDEQYF
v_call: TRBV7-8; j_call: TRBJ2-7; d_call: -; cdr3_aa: CASSTRGNSYEQYF
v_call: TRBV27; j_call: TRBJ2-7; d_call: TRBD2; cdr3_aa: CASSYSGGAIYEQYF
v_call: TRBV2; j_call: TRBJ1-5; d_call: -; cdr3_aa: CASSGLGRDLKNQPQHF
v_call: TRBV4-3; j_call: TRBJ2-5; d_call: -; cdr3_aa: CASSLRLRETQYF
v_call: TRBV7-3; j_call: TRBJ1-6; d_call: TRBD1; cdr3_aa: CASSSTGATGNSPLHF
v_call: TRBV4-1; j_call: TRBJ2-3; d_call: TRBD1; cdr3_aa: CASGDRGLKGPDTQYF
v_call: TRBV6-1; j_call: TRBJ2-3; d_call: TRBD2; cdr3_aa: CASSESGGAPDTQYF
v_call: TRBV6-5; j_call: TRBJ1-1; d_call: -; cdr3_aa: CASSLGITNTEAFF
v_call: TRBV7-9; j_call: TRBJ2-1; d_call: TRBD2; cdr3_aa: CASSPSGGLSYNEQFF
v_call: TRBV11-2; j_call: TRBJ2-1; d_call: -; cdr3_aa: CAGGAVGGTGEQFF
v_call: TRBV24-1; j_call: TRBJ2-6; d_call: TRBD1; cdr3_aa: CATSDTTRDSHNVLTF
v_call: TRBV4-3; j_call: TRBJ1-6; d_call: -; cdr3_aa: CASSQEWPVGSPLHF
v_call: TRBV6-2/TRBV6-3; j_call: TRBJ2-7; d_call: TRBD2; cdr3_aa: CASNSPGLDEQYF
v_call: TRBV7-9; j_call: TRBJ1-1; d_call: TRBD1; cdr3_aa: CASSPPRQGTEAFF